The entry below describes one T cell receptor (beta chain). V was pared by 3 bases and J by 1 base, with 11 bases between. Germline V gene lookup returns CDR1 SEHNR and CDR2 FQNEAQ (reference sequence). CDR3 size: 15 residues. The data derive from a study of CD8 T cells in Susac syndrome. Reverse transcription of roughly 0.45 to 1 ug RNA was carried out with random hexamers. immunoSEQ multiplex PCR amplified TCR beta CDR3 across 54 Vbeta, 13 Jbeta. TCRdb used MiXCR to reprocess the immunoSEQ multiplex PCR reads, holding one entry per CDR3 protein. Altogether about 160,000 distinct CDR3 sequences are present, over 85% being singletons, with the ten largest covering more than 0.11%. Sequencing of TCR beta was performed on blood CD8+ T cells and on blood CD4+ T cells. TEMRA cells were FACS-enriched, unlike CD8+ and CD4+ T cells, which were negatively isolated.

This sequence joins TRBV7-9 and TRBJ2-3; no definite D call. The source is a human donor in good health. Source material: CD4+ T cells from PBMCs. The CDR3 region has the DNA TGTGCCAGCAGCTTTCAGAAGGCCCGCACAGATACGCAGTATTTT. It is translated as CASSFQKARTDTQYF.